This T cell receptor beta chain was identified in a study of chemoradiotherapy in HPV16-positive cancers. Profiling relied on immunoSEQ multiplex PCR, and the TCRdb table lists in-frame clones only, not all of them. Of approximately 32,000 clones detected, around three quarters appear once; the ten largest clones hold about 4.1%. Unmatched junction bases numbered 7, after V lost 4 bases and J lost 3 bases. The CDR3 runs to 16 residues. In germline, CDR1 is MNHNY, CDR2 SVGAGI (reference sequence). The sequencing used blood, collected from a patient who underwent chemoradiotherapy. The receptor's source is a human donor with HPV-associated anogenital cancer. J is TRBJ2-2 and V is TRBV6-6; 8 positions match TRBD1. DNA for the CDR3: TGTGCCAGCAGTTTGCAGGGGGCGGTGGACACCGGGGAGCTGTTTTTT. Protein: CASSLQGAVDTGELFF.